What follows are 18 T cell receptor beta chains derived from one specimen sequenced in a study of T cell responses to AZD1222 COVID-19 vaccine. Method: immunoSEQ multiplex PCR; TCRdb's copy keeps in-frame clones and lacks some. Found here are approximately 180,000 clones, roughly 91% of them singletons; the top ten hold about 24%. The sample was peripheral blood, taken 28 days after the second AZD1222 dose. The receptors stem from an adult who received the AZD1222 COVID-19 vaccine.

V gene TRBV3-1 (or the pseudogene TRBV3-2) combines with J gene TRBJ2-1; TRBD2 matches at 9 bases. Germline V lookup: CDR1 LGHDT, CDR2 YNNKEL (reference sequence). The CDR3 consists of 17 residues. The V gene end was trimmed by 6 bases and the J gene end by 7 bases; junction bases not matched to a gene: 16. In DNA, the CDR3 is TGTGCCAGCAGTCTACAAAGGATTAGCGGGAGTATGAATGAGCAGTTCTTC. Translation gives CASSLQRISGSMNEQFF.

Judged by abundance, this clone is medium-sized. V and J are TRBV12-3 or TRBV12-4 and TRBJ1-1; the D is unclear. This CDR3 contains 13 residues. V lost 0 bases to trimming and J lost 1 base, with 3 bases between them. The CDR3 DNA is TGTGCCAGCAGTTTAGCCAAGAACACTGAAGCTTTCTTT. Amino acids: CASSLAKNTEAFF.

This chain connects TRBV19 to TRBJ2-2, with 9 bases aligning to TRBD1. Germline CDR1 and CDR2: LNHDA and SQIVND (reference sequence). The CDR3 is made up of 16 amino acids. J was trimmed by 7 bases and V by 3 bases; bases with no gene match: 9. The chain's CDR3 is CASSIGTGRMDGELFF. The CDR3, as DNA: TGTGCCAGTAGTATCGGGACAGGGAGGATGGACGGGGAGCTGTTTTTT.

The chain combines TRBV28 with TRBJ2-3; D may correspond to TRBD1 or TRBD2 (5 bases each). This CDR3 is built from 18 residues. CDR1 and CDR2 from the germline V gene are MDHEN and SYDVKM. The V gene lost 5 bases and the J gene lost 0 bases, with 21 bases spanning the gap. CDR3 sequence reads: CASSAPRKTGPSTDTQYF. CDR3 sequence (DNA): TGTGCCAGCAGTGCCCCAAGGAAGACGGGACCTAGCACAGATACGCAGTATTTT.

The chain carries TRBV7-9 and TRBJ2-7; TRBD2 aligns across 7 bases. The CDR3 runs to 14 residues. J was trimmed by 0 bases and V by 4 bases; bases with no gene match: 3. Germline loops: CDR1 SEHNR, CDR2 FQNEAQ (reference sequence). The CDR3 here is CASSWGGNSYEQYF. CDR3 in DNA: TGTGCCAGCAGCTGGGGGGGGAACTCCTACGAGCAGTACTTC. The full variable domain, in which reference TRBV7-9 and TRBJ2-7 provide the parts outside the CDR3, is DTGVSQNPRHKITKRGQNVTFRCDPISEHNRLYWYRQTLGQGPEFLTYFQNEAQLEKSRLLSDRFSAERPKGSFSTLEIQRTEQGDSAMYLCASSWGGNSYEQYFGPGTRLTVT.

The chain links TRBV28 to TRBJ2-7; 9 nucleotides align to TRBD1. CDR3 length: 13 amino acids. V was pared by 10 bases and J by 3 bases, with 7 bases of the junction left unmatched. In germline, CDR1 is MDHEN, CDR2 SYDVKM. Written as DNA, the CDR3 is TGTGCCACCACGGGACAGGGTATCTACGAGCAGTACTTC. Its translation is CATTGQGIYEQYF.

This rearrangement joins TRBV7-9 to TRBJ1-3; no reliable D call. Trimming took 1 base from V and 0 from J, leaving 7 bases between them. The CDR3 is 15 amino acids. Germline assignment: CDR1 SEHNR and CDR2 FQNEAQ (reference sequence). CDR3 amino acids: CASSLVASSGNTIYF. The DNA for the CDR3 is TGTGCCAGCAGCTTAGTGGCAAGCTCTGGAAACACCATATATTTT.

J is TRBJ1-3 and V is TRBV19, with 8 bases matching TRBD1. V was clipped by 6 bases and J by 2 bases; unmatched bases: 6. The length of the CDR3 is 15 residues. CDR1 and CDR2 (germline): LNHDA, SQIVND (reference sequence). The CDR3 sequence is CASSRAGGTGNTIYF. Written as DNA, the CDR3 is TGTGCCAGTAGCCGAGCAGGGGGCACTGGAAACACCATATATTTT.

The chain joins TRBV6-2 or TRBV6-3 to TRBJ1-2, with D perhaps TRBD1 (5 bases). The CDR3 spans 14 residues. V was trimmed by 5 bases and J by 8 bases, leaving 18 bases between them. Germline assignment: CDR1 MNHEY and CDR2 SVGEGT. CDR3 sequence (DNA): TGTGCCAGCAGTACCGGGACCCCCTTTCGGGGCTACACCTTC. This sequence encodes CASSTGTPFRGYTF.

The genes are TRBV15 and TRBJ2-2; weak D call: TRBD1 (5 bases). The V end was cut by 4 bases, the J end by 9 bases, with 18 bases between. This CDR3 region has 15 residues. In germline, CDR1 is LNHNV, CDR2 YYDKDF (reference sequence). The CDR3 loop is CATSTPQGVERELFF. The CDR3 bases are TGTGCCACCAGCACCCCCCAGGGCGTGGAACGGGAGCTGTTTTTT.

The rearrangement uses TRBV2 and TRBJ2-1; TRBD2 matches at 8 bases. This CDR3 comprises 12 residues. In germline, CDR1 is SNHLY, CDR2 FYNNEI. Losses at the gene ends were 7 bases for V and 9 bases for J; bases not matched to a gene: 5. CDR3 in amino acids: CASTLGGGEQFF. In DNA, the CDR3 is TGTGCCAGCACCCTCGGGGGGGGTGAGCAGTTCTTC.

This chain links TRBV12-3 or TRBV12-4 with TRBJ2-1; tentatively, D is TRBD2 (6 bases). Trimming left V 4 bases short and J 7 bases short, with 11 bases between. CDR3 size: 13 residues. The CDR3 coding sequence is TGTGCCAGCAGTTCCGGGAGAAAGAATGAGCAGTTCTTC. Protein product: CASSSGRKNEQFF.

The chain employs TRBV5-1 and TRBJ1-1; 10 nucleotides agree with TRBD1. J gave up 7 bases and V 4 bases, and 7 bases lay outside the gene matches. Germline V lookup: CDR1 SGHRS, CDR2 YFSETQ. The CDR3 runs 14 residues. The CDR3 nucleotides are TGCGCCAGCAGCCCGTTGGGGGACAGGGGTGAAGCTTTCTTT. It yields the protein CASSPLGDRGEAFF.

The chain links TRBV20-1 to TRBJ1-2, with TRBD1 as a possible D gene (5 bases). This CDR3 spans 10 amino acids. Germline V gene data show CDR1 as DFQATT and CDR2 as SNEGSKA (reference sequence). V lost 5 bases and J 6 bases, leaving 7 bases between the germline ends. As DNA, the CDR3 is TGCAGTGCTCCACAGGATGGCTACACCTTC. Residues: CSAPQDGYTF.

This clone was seen a single time. The chain joins TRBV24-1 to TRBJ2-7; no reliable D call. The CDR3 sequence is 14 residues long. Trimming pared 6 bases from V and 2 bases from J, leaving 13 bases between. CDR1 is KGHDR and CDR2 is SFDVKD in the germline V gene. The CDR3 here is CATSSPDFPYEQYF. The CDR3 DNA sequence: TGTGCCACCAGTTCTCCAGATTTCCCCTACGAGCAGTACTTC.

This clone was seen only once. The V call is TRBV15, the J call TRBJ2-2; no definite D call. This CDR3 contains 16 residues. Germline V gene lookup returns CDR1 LNHNV and CDR2 YYDKDF (reference sequence). Trimming cost V 4 bases and J 0 bases, with 12 bases left between them. The CDR3 DNA reads TGTGCCACCAGCACCCATACCGCCGCGAACACCGGGGAGCTGTTTTTT. Protein sequence: CATSTHTAANTGELFF.

This chain joins TRBV7-3 and TRBJ2-7; D possibly corresponds to TRBD2 (5 bases). This CDR3 has 16 residues. Germline CDR1 and CDR2: SGHTA and FQGTGA. With 2 bases removed from V and 4 bases from J, the gap between germline ends came to 18 bases. CDR3 in DNA: TGTGCCAGCAGCTTAGGGGTTCGGGGAAGTGGTTACGAGCAGTACTTC. Its translation is CASSLGVRGSGYEQYF.

This clone came up a few times. Relative to the germline gene, one junction end is altered; a read error may explain this. V and J are TRBV7-7 and TRBJ2-3; perhaps TRBD1 as D (6 bases). The CDR3 runs 16 residues. From germline, CDR1 is SSHAT and CDR2 FNYEAQ (reference sequence). Here the CDR3 reads CASRGESRMNTDTQYF. CDR3 DNA sequence: TGTGCTAGCAGGGGAGAAAGCCGGATGAACACAGATACGCAGTATTTT.